Below, 23 T cell receptor beta chains from the same sample are listed, as sequenced in a study of blood T cells in healthy people across ages. It was with a sample-barcoded 5' primer and a J-beta primer mix that a second PCR of about 7 to 12 cycles was run. A single record per CDR3 protein comes from TCRdb applying MiXCR to the 5' RACE reads. Altogether approximately 1,000,000 distinct CDR3 sequences are present, 35% to 40% being singletons, with the ten largest covering under 15%. Sequenced sample: blood. These TCRs come from a young man in good health.

The chain couples TRBV6-2 or TRBV6-3 to TRBJ1-3; D is unclear. The CDR3 contains 15 residues. In germline, CDR1 is MNHEY, CDR2 SVGEGT. The V and J ends lost 2 bases and 0 bases respectively, with 8 bases between them. Here the CDR3 reads CASSYNLRSGNTIYF. Written as DNA, the CDR3 is TGTGCCAGCAGTTACAATCTTCGCTCTGGAAACACCATATATTTT.

V is TRBV7-9 and J is TRBJ2-1; 7 bases agree with TRBD1. The CDR3 loop spans 18 amino acids. Germline V lookup: CDR1 SEHNR, CDR2 FQNEAQ (reference sequence). V dropped 7 bases and J dropped 0; count of bases not matched to a gene: 15. CDR3 sequence (DNA): TGTGCCAGCAAGCCGGACAGGTCTCGATACAGCTCCTACAATGAGCAGTTCTTC. Protein: CASKPDRSRYSSYNEQFF.

V is TRBV12-3 or TRBV12-4 and J is TRBJ2-7, with D unresolved. The CDR3 totals 14 residues. The germline V and J ends were trimmed by 3 bases and 7 bases, with 16 bases remaining between them. The DNA of the CDR3 is TGTGCCAGCAGTTTGCGAGCGTCCTACAATGAGCAGTACTTC. Its translation: CASSLRASYNEQYF.

This clonotype was picked up a small number of times. The chain links TRBV6-6 to TRBJ2-7, with D perhaps TRBD1 (6 bases). V shed 10 bases and J shed 6 bases, with 16 bases lying between them. Germline V gene lookup returns CDR1 MNHNY and CDR2 SVGAGI (reference sequence). The CDR3 has 12 amino acids. The CDR3, as DNA: TGTGCCACCTCACCCAGGGGTAGCGAGCAGTACTTC. Protein product: CATSPRGSEQYF.

V and J are TRBV7-3 and TRBJ2-1; unclear D gene. The V gene's germline CDR1 is SGHTA and CDR2 FQGTGA. With 0 bases removed from V and 5 bases from J, the gap between germline ends came to 11 bases. This CDR3 has 15 amino acids. This CDR3 reads CASSLTGTYHNEQFF. The CDR3 nucleotides are TGTGCCAGCAGCTTAACGGGCACCTACCACAATGAGCAGTTCTTC.

The sample holds a few counts of this clonotype. The chain links TRBV7-8 to TRBJ2-7; possible D gene TRBD1, 5 bases. Germline V gives CDR1 SGHVS, CDR2 FQNEAQ. The CDR3 runs to 20 residues. V lost 7 bases and J 0 bases, leaving 31 bases between the germline ends. The CDR3 loop reads CASILSHRPSTATDSYEQYF. The CDR3 DNA follows: TGTGCCAGCATCCTTTCCCACCGCCCCTCGACAGCTACTGACTCCTACGAGCAGTACTTC. Together with reference TRBV7-8 and TRBJ2-7, the CDR3 gives the full variable domain: GAGVSQSPRYKVAKRGQDVALRCDPISGHVSLFWYQQALGQGPEFLTYFQNEAQLDKSGLPSDRFFAERPEGSVSTLKIQRTQQEDSAVYLCASILSHRPSTATDSYEQYFGPGTRLTVT.

The rearrangement links TRBV9 to TRBJ1-1, with D tentatively TRBD1 (5 bases). This CDR3 has 18 residues. The germline gives CDR1 SGDLS, CDR2 YYNGEE. V was clipped by 1 base and J by 0 bases, with 19 bases between them. CDR3 sequence: CASSVRASPGPMNTEAFF. The CDR3 bases are TGTGCCAGCAGCGTACGGGCGTCCCCGGGACCGATGAACACTGAAGCTTTCTTT.

This rearrangement joins TRBV5-6 to TRBJ2-5, with no clear D. V was trimmed by 6 bases and J by 0 bases, leaving 12 bases between them. The CDR3 is 14 residues long. Germline CDR1 reads SGHDT; CDR2 reads YYEEEE. The CDR3 reads CASNPTRHQETQYF. The CDR3 DNA is TGTGCCAGCAACCCAACTCGACACCAAGAGACCCAGTACTTC. The full variable domain, with the rest looked up from reference TRBV5-6 and TRBJ2-5, is DAGVTQSPTHLIKTRGQQVTLRCSPKSGHDTVSWYQQALGQGPQFIFQYYEEEERQRGNFPDRFSGHQFPNYSSELNVNALLLGDSALYLCASNPTRHQETQYFGPGTRLLVL.

As regards this clonotype: A junction boundary mismatches the germline segment, possibly from a read error. This chain joins TRBV2 and TRBJ2-3; D perhaps matches TRBD1 (6 bases). CDR3 length: 15 residues. Germline V CDR1 and CDR2: SNHLY, FYNNEI. CDR3 in amino acids: CASSVEQGGTDTRYF. CDR3 DNA: TGTGCCAGCAGTGTTGAACAGGGTGGCACAGATACGCGGTATTTT.

This chain connects TRBV20-1 to TRBJ1-5; no clear D gene. Germline lookup yields CDR1 DFQATT and CDR2 SNEGSKA (reference sequence). V lost 5 bases to trimming and J lost 3 bases, with 11 bases between them. This CDR3 comprises 13 residues. CDR3 in DNA: TGCAGTGCTGAGGACGGAGACAATCAGCCCCAGCATTTT. It specifies CSAEDGDNQPQHF.

This clonotype was seen a few times. The genes are TRBV12-3 or TRBV12-4 and TRBJ1-1, with a possible D match to TRBD1 (6 bases). The V end was cut by 10 bases, the J end by 5 bases, with 17 bases between. The CDR3 is 13 amino acids. The CDR3 here is CATKRDTGTEAFF. The CDR3 bases are TGTGCCACCAAAAGGGACACGGGAACTGAAGCTTTCTTT.

This clonotype was recorded a few times. The genes are TRBV27 and TRBJ2-1, with D perhaps matching TRBD1 or TRBD2 (6 bases each). The CDR3 has 18 amino acids. V dropped 3 bases and J dropped 6 bases, with 24 bases sitting between them. Per germline, CDR1 MNHEY and CDR2 SMNVEV (reference sequence). This CDR3 is CASSLWGASRTIPNEQFF. Written as DNA, the CDR3 is TGTGCCAGCAGTTTGTGGGGGGCCTCACGAACCATCCCCAATGAGCAGTTCTTC.

This clonotype occurred many times. This chain uses TRBV12-3 or TRBV12-4 with TRBJ2-5, with 7 bases lining up with TRBD1. This CDR3 region has 15 residues. V gave up 4 bases and J gave up 4 bases; unmatched junction bases: 9. The CDR3 DNA sequence: TGTGCCAGCAGTTCCTCCGGGACAGCTCGAGAGACCCAGTACTTC. Amino acids: CASSSSGTARETQYF.

This chain uses TRBV5-1 with TRBJ2-3; 9 bases map to TRBD1. The germline V gene encodes CDR1 SGHRS and CDR2 YFSETQ. J gave up 4 bases and V 4 bases, and 13 bases lay outside the gene matches. This CDR3 is built from 17 residues. CDR3 loop: CASSLYPRDRDADTQYF. Written as DNA, the CDR3 is TGCGCCAGCAGCCTATACCCCCGGGACAGGGACGCAGATACGCAGTATTTT. The variable domain in full, with the rest retrieved from reference TRBV5-1 and TRBJ2-3, is KAGVTQTPRYLIKTRGQQVTLSCSPISGHRSVSWYQQTPGQGLQFLFEYFSETQRNKGNFPGRFSGRQFSNSRSEMNVSTLELGDSALYLCASSLYPRDRDADTQYFGPGTRLTVL.

The chain joins TRBV20-1 to TRBJ2-1, with D maybe TRBD1 (6 bases). This CDR3 spans 13 amino acids. Germline-derived CDR1 and CDR2 are DFQATT and SNEGSKA (reference sequence). V dropped 6 bases and J dropped 1 base, with 10 bases sitting between them. The CDR3: CSAPGESYNEQFF. CDR3 in DNA: TGCAGTGCCCCAGGGGAGTCCTACAATGAGCAGTTCTTC.

This chain uses TRBV7-2 with TRBJ1-1; 10 bases are a match to TRBD1. Trimming took 5 bases from V and 11 from J; bases not matched to a gene: 11. Germline V gene data show CDR1 as SGHTA and CDR2 as FQGNSA. This CDR3 has 14 residues. The CDR3 coding sequence is TGTGCCAGCAGCCCCCGGGACAGGGGAACGGTCGCTTTCTTT. This translates into CASSPRDRGTVAFF.

The chain has TRBV27 and TRBJ1-2, with TRBD1 identical over 9 bases. V shed 6 bases, J shed 0 bases, and the junction held 5 bases outside the gene matches. The germline CDR1 and CDR2 sequences are MNHEY and SMNVEV (reference sequence). The CDR3 length is 15 residues. CDR3 nucleotide sequence: TGTGCCAGCAGGCCGGACAGGGGAGCTAACTATGGCTACACCTTC. Translation: CASRPDRGANYGYTF.

This clonotype occurred a few times. J is TRBJ2-7 and V is TRBV28, with D tentatively TRBD1 or TRBD2 (6 bases each). V gave up 5 bases and J gave up 10 bases, with 15 bases separating them. This CDR3 is built from 12 residues. Germline values: CDR1 MDHEN, CDR2 SYDVKM. The CDR3 region has the DNA TGTGCCAGCAGTAGGGGGGAGAGGGCCCAGTACTTC. Translation: CASSRGERAQYF.

This clonotype was picked up a small number of times. This rearrangement joins TRBV7-9 to TRBJ2-7; 7 nucleotides align to TRBD1. The V gene end was trimmed by 0 bases and the J gene end by 5 bases; junction bases not matched to a gene: 4. The germline V gene has CDR1 SEHNR and CDR2 FQNEAQ (reference sequence). This CDR3 has 14 amino acids. Here the CDR3 reads CASSLAGGQNEQYF. CDR3 in DNA: TGTGCCAGCAGCTTAGCAGGGGGACAGAACGAGCAGTACTTC. Using reference TRBV7-9 and TRBJ2-7 for the parts outside the CDR3, the full variable domain is DTGVSQNPRHKITKRGQNVTFRCDPISEHNRLYWYRQTLGQGPEFLTYFQNEAQLEKSRLLSDRFSAERPKGSFSTLEIQRTEQGDSAMYLCASSLAGGQNEQYFGPGTRLTVT.

The gene calls are TRBV13 and TRBJ2-3; TRBD1 aligns across 7 bases. V lost 4 bases, J lost 4 bases, and 11 bases stayed unmatched. The CDR3 length is 16 residues. Germline V lookup: CDR1 PRHDT, CDR2 FYEKMQ (reference sequence). This CDR3 reads CASSSRQGEAADTQYF. CDR3 coding DNA: TGTGCCAGCAGCTCCCGACAGGGAGAGGCCGCAGATACGCAGTATTTT.

The chain carries TRBV9 and TRBJ2-1, with D possibly being TRBD2 (7 bases). V lost 0 bases and J lost 7, with 23 bases in between. The CDR3 contains 18 residues. CDR1 is SGDLS, CDR2 YYNGEE, per germline. The CDR3 protein is CASSVVGGGRPFSNEQFF. As DNA, the CDR3 is TGTGCCAGCAGCGTAGTGGGGGGGGGCCGCCCCTTTAGTAATGAGCAGTTCTTC.

This chain links TRBV2 with TRBJ2-7, with D tentatively TRBD2 (6 bases). V was clipped by 6 bases and J by 7 bases, with 25 bases between them. The germline gives CDR1 SNHLY, CDR2 FYNNEI. This CDR3 comprises 16 residues. The chain's CDR3 is CASRAPGTPSYNEQYF. CDR3 nucleotides: TGTGCCAGCAGGGCCCCCGGGACTCCATCCTACAATGAGCAGTACTTC.

The CDR3 reads CATGEGNYGYTF. In nucleotides, the CDR3 is TGTGCCACCGGAGAGGGAAACTATGGCTACACCTTC. V is TRBV18 and J is TRBJ1-2; the D is unclear. V lost 10 bases and J lost 2, with 11 bases in between. Germline CDR1 is KGHSH and CDR2 is LQKENI. CDR3 length: 12 amino acids.